Shown below are 5 T cell receptor beta chains from a single sample sequenced in a study of PD-1 blockade in classical Hodgkin lymphoma. TCRdb's table, derived via immunoSEQ multiplex PCR, lists solely in-frame clones and lacks some. Of around 100,000 clones listed, 75% to 90% were seen once; the top ten hold about 6.1%. Every patient was affected by relapse after autologous stem cell transplantation, while exposure to brentuximab vedotin was not uniform. The sequenced sample was peripheral blood mononuclear cells (PBMCs), obtained before the second cycle of nivolumab. These receptors came from a human donor with classical Hodgkin lymphoma.

This clone was seen just once. The chain recombines TRBV30 with TRBJ1-2; 9 bases match TRBD1. Germline V gene lookup returns CDR1 GTSNPN and CDR2 SVGIG (reference sequence). V shed 4 bases, J shed 5 bases, and the junction held 5 bases outside the gene matches. The CDR3 totals 13 residues. CDR3 nucleotides: TGTGCCTGGACACCAGGGACAGGGTATGGCTACACCTTC. This sequence encodes CAWTPGTGYGYTF.

V and J are TRBV19 and TRBJ1-2, with 11 bases matching TRBD1. CDR3 length: 15 residues. Germline CDR1 is LNHDA and CDR2 is SQIVND (reference sequence). Trimming took 7 bases from V and 2 from J; bases not matched to a gene: 6. The CDR3 loop reads CASNTGTGGNYGYTF. The CDR3 DNA reads as TGTGCCAGTAACACCGGGACAGGGGGGAACTATGGCTACACCTTC. Looking up the rest from reference TRBV19 and TRBJ1-2 gives the full variable domain: DGGITQSPKYLFRKEGQNVTLSCEQNLNHDAMYWYRQDPGQGLRLIYYSQIVNDFQKGDIAEGYSVSREKKESFPLTVTSAQKNPTAFYLCASNTGTGGNYGYTFGSGTRLTVV.

The V and J genes are TRBV6-5 and TRBJ2-3; no definite D call. The V and J ends lost 7 bases and 1 base respectively, with 9 bases between them. CDR1 is MNHEY, CDR2 SVGAGI, per germline. This CDR3 spans 13 amino acids. The chain's CDR3 is CASTPPGTDTQYF. In DNA, the CDR3 is TGTGCCAGCACCCCGCCGGGCACAGATACGCAGTATTTT.

J is TRBJ1-5 and V is TRBV7-2; D is unclear. Trimming left V 6 bases short and J 4 bases short, with 13 bases between. CDR3 length: 14 residues. Germline assignment: CDR1 SGHTA and CDR2 FQGNSA. The chain's CDR3 is CASSYSGSNQPQHF. In nucleotides, the CDR3 is TGTGCCAGCAGTTATTCCGGGAGTAATCAGCCCCAGCATTTT. Supplemented by reference TRBV7-2 and TRBJ1-5, the full variable domain reads GAGVSQSPSNKVTEKGKDVELRCDPISGHTALYWYRQSLGQGLEFLIYFQGNSAPDKSGLPSDRFSAERTGGSVSTLTIQRTQQEDSAVYLCASSYSGSNQPQHFGDGTRLSIL.

This clone came up once. This chain uses TRBV11-3 with TRBJ2-3; perhaps TRBD1 as D (6 bases). The germline V gene encodes CDR1 SGHNT and CDR2 YENEEA. The CDR3 loop spans 12 amino acids. Trimming took off 2 bases at V and 6 bases at J, with 6 bases between the two ends. The CDR3 region is CASSLQGDTQYF. The DNA for the CDR3 is TGTGCCAGCAGCTTACAGGGGGATACGCAGTATTTT.